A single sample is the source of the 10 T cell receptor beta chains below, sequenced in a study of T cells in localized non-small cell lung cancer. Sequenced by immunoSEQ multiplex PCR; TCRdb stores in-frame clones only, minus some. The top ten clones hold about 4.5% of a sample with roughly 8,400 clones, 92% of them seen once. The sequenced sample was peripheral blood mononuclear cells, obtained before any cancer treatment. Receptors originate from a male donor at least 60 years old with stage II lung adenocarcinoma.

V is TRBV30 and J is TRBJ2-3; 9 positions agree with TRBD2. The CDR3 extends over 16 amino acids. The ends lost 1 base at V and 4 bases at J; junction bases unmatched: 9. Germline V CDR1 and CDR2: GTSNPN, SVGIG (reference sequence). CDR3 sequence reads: CAWSGLGGLASDTQYF. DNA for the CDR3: TGTGCCTGGAGTGGGCTTGGGGGACTAGCATCAGATACGCAGTATTTT.

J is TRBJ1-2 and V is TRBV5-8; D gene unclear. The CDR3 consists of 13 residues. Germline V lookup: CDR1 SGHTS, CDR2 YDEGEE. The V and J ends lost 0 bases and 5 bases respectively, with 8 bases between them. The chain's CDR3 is CASSLVSGYGYTF. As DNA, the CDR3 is TGTGCCAGCAGCTTGGTATCCGGGTATGGCTACACCTTC.

DNA for the CDR3: TGTGCCAGCAGCGACCCCCGGACAGGGGCCAACACCGGGGAGCTGTTTTTT. Translated, it gives CASSDPRTGANTGELFF. The chain is built from TRBV9 and TRBJ2-2; 9 bases agree with TRBD1. Germline-derived CDR1 and CDR2 are SGDLS and YYNGEE. This CDR3 is 17 amino acids long. J gave up 2 bases and V 3 bases, and 8 bases lay outside the gene matches.

CDR3 protein: CASSVAGGSEQYF. DNA of the CDR3: TGTGCCAGCAGCGTAGCCGGGGGCTCCGAGCAGTACTTC. The chain employs TRBV9 and TRBJ2-7, with D tentatively TRBD1 or TRBD2 (6 bases each). From germline, CDR1 is SGDLS and CDR2 YYNGEE. The CDR3 totals 13 residues. V was clipped by 0 bases and J by 6 bases, with 10 bases between them.

DNA of the CDR3: TGTGCCAGCAGCCAAGTGGGGTCGTACGAGCAGTACTTC. Translation: CASSQVGSYEQYF. This sequence joins TRBV14 and TRBJ2-7, with D hard to call. The CDR3 is 13 amino acids. Trimming shortened V by 1 base and J by 4 bases, and 8 bases separated the two germline ends. CDR1 SGHDN and CDR2 FVKESK come from the germline V gene.

In nucleotides, the CDR3 is TGTGCCAGCAGCTCCCAATACCACGGGGATGGCTACACCTTC. It encodes CASSSQYHGDGYTF. The rearrangement links TRBV11-2 to TRBJ1-2; no clear D gene. Germline V CDR1 and CDR2: SGHAT, FQNNGV. This CDR3 has 14 residues. Trimming removed 4 bases at V and 6 bases at J, with 15 bases between.

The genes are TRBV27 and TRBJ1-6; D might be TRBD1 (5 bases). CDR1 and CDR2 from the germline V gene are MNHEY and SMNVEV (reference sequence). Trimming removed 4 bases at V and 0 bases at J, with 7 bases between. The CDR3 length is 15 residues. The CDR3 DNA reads TGTGCCAGCAGTTGGGACTTCTCCTATAATTCACCCCTCCACTTT. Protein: CASSWDFSYNSPLHF.

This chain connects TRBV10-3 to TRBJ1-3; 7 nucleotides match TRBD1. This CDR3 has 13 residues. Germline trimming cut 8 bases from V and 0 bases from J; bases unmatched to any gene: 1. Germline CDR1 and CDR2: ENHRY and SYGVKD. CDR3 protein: CAIRDSSGNTIYF. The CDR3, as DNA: TGTGCCATCCGGGACAGCTCTGGAAACACCATATATTTT.

Here the CDR3 reads CASSLPNTEAFF. The CDR3 coding sequence is TGTGCCAGCAGCTTGCCGAACACTGAAGCTTTCTTT. This sequence joins TRBV5-6 and TRBJ1-1; D uncertain. V gave up 1 base and J gave up 1 base, with 2 bases separating them. CDR1 is SGHDT and CDR2 is YYEEEE in the germline V gene. The CDR3 spans 12 residues.

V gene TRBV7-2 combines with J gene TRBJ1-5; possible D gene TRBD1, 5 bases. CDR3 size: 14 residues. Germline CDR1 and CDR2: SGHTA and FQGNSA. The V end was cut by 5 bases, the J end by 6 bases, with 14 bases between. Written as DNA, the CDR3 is TGTGCCAGCAGCCGTAGACAGTTCAGTCAGCCCCAGCATTTT. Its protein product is CASSRRQFSQPQHF.